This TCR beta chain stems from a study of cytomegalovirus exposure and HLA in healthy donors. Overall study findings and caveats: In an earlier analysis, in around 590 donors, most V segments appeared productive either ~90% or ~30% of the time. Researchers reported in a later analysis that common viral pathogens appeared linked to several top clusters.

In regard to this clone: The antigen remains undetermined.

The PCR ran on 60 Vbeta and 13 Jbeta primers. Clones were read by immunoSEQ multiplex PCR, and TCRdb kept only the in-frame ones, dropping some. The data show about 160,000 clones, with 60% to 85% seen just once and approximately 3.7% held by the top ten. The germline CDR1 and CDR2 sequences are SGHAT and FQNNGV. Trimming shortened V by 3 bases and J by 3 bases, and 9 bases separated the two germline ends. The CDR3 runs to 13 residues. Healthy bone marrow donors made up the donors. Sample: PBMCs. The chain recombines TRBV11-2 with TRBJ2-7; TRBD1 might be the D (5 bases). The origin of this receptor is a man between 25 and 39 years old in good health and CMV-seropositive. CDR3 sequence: CASSFQGIYEQYF. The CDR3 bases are TGTGCCAGCAGCTTCCAGGGTATCTACGAGCAGTACTTC.